Listed here are 4 T cell receptor beta chains from one sample, sequenced in a study of vaccination and CD4 T cells after COVID-19. Scientists ran DNA taken from cultured CD4+ T cells through the Oncomine TCR Beta short-read assay for sequencing. TCRdb recomputed calls from the PCR reads with MiXCR, one row per CDR3 protein. The sample lists about 21,000 distinct CDR3 sequences, roughly 40% occurring once. Time point specified: late sampling 161 to 241 days after vaccination in a few convalescent patients. The treatment was: roughly 11-day PBMC culture with coronavirus spike peptide pools or control peptides (ViraFEST assay). These TCRs' antigens remain unknown. This sample comprised CD4+ T cells from blood, cultured in vitro, obtained about 7 months after SARS-CoV-2 vaccination. The receptors here all came from a human donor who had recovered from COVID-19.

The chain joins TRBV2 to TRBJ2-7; D call uncertain. CDR3 size: 11 residues. Deletions cut 4 bases from V and 4 bases from J, with 5 bases between. Germline CDR1 SNHLY, CDR2 FYNNEI. DNA of the CDR3: TGTGCCAGCAGTGCCGTATACGAGCAGTACTTC. This gives the protein CASSAVYEQYF.

The CDR3 protein is CASSFPTGGYGYTF. CDR3 sequence (DNA): TGTGCCAGCAGTTTCCCGACAGGGGGATATGGCTACACCTTC. The chain has TRBV28 and TRBJ1-2; the match to TRBD1 covers 9 bases. CDR3 length equals 14 residues. Germline lookup yields CDR1 MDHEN and CDR2 SYDVKM. The J segment lost 5 bases and the V segment lost 3 bases, leaving 4 bases of the junction unmatched.

The chain combines TRBV6-1 with TRBJ1-5; D not resolved. With 6 bases removed from V and 0 bases from J, the gap between germline ends came to 9 bases. The germline CDR1 and CDR2 sequences are MNHNS and SASEGT. The CDR3 consists of 14 residues. CDR3 nucleotides: TGTGCCAGCAGGCGGCGGGGTAGCAATCAGCCCCAGCATTTT. This encodes CASRRRGSNQPQHF.

This chain joins TRBV27 and TRBJ2-1; D is undetermined. The CDR3 is 15 residues long. With 5 bases removed from V and 0 bases from J, the gap between germline ends came to 11 bases. Germline V lookup: CDR1 MNHEY, CDR2 SMNVEV (reference sequence). CDR3 sequence reads: CASSPRFPSYNEQFF. The DNA for the CDR3 is TGTGCCAGCAGTCCGCGCTTTCCCTCCTACAATGAGCAGTTCTTC.